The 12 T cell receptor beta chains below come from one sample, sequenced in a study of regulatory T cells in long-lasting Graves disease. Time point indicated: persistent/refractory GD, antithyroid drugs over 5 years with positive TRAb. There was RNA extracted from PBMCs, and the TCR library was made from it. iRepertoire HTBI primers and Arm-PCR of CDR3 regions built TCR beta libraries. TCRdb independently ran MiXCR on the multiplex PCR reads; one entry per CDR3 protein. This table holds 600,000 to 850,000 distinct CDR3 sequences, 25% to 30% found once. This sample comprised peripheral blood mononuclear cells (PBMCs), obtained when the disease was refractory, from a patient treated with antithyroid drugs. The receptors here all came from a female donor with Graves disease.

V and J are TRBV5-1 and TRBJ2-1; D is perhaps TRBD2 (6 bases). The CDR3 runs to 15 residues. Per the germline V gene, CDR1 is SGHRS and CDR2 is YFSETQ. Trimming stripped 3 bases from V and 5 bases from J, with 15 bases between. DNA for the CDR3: TGCGCCAGCAGCTCCCCCGGACTATTCCACAATGAGCAGTTCTTC. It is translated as CASSSPGLFHNEQFF.

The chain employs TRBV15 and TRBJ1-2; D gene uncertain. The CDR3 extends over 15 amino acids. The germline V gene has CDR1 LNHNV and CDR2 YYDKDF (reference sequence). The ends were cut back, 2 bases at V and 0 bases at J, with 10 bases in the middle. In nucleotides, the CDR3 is TGTGCCACCAGCAGATCGGACGGGCCTAACTATGGCTACACCTTC. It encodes CATSRSDGPNYGYTF.

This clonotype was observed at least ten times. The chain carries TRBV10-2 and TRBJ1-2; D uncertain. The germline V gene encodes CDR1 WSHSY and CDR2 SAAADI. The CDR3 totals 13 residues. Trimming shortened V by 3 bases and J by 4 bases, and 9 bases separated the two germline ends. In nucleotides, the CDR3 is TGCGCCAGCAGTGAACTCGTTGCCTATGGCTACACCTTC. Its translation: CASSELVAYGYTF.

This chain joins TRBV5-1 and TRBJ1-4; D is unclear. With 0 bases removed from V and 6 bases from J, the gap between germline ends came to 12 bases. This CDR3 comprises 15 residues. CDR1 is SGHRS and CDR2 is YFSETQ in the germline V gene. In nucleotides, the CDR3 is TGCGCCAGCAGCTTGGCGGGGAGGGCCGATGAAAAACTGTTTTTT. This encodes CASSLAGRADEKLFF.

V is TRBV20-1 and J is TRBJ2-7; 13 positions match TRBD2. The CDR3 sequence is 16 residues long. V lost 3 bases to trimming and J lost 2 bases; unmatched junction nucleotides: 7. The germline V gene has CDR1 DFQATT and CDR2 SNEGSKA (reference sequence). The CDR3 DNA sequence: TGCAGTGCTAGCGGACTAGCGGGAGATACAACCTACGAGCAGTACTTC. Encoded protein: CSASGLAGDTTYEQYF.

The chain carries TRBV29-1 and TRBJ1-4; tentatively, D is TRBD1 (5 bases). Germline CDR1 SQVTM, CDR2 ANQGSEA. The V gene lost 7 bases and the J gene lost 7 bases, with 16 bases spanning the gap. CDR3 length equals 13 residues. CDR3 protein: CSAGRGGGEKLFF. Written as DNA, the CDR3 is TGCAGCGCCGGAAGGGGAGGAGGTGAAAAACTGTTTTTT.

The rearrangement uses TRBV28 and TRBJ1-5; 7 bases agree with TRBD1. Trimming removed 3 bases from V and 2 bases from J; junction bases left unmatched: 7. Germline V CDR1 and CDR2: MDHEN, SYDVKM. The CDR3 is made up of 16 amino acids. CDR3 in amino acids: CASSFSGGTGNQPQHF. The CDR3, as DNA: TGTGCCAGCAGTTTCTCCGGCGGGACAGGCAATCAGCCCCAGCATTTT.

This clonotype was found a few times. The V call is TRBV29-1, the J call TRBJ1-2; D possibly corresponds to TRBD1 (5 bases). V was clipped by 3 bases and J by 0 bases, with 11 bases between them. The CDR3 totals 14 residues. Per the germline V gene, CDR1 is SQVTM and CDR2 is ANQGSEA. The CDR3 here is CSVELGASNYGYTF. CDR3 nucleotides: TGCAGCGTTGAGCTAGGGGCCTCTAACTATGGCTACACCTTC. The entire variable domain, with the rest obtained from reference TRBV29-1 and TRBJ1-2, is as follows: SAVISQKPSRDICQRGTSLTIQCQVDSQVTMMFWYRQQPGQSLTLIATANQGSEATYESGFVIDKFPISRPNLTFSTLTVSNMSPEDSSIYLCSVELGASNYGYTFGSGTRLTVV.

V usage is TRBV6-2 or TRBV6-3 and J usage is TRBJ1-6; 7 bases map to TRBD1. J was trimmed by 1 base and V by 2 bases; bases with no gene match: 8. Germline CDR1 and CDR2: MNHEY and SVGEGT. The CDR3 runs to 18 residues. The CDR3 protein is CASSYARQGTSYNSPLHF. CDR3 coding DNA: TGTGCCAGCAGTTACGCAAGACAGGGTACATCCTATAATTCACCCCTCCACTTT.

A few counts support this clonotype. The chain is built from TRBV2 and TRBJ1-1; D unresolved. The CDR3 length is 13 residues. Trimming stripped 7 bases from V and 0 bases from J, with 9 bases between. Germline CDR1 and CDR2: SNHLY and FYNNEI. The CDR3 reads CASIRGMNTEAFF. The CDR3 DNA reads TGTGCCAGCATCCGGGGTATGAACACTGAAGCTTTCTTT.

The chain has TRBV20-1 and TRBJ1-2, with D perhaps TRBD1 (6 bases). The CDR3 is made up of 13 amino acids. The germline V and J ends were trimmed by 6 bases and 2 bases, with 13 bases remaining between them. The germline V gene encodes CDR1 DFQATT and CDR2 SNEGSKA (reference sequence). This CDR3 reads CSAVGTPNYGYTF. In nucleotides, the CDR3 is TGCAGTGCCGTCGGGACACCGAACTATGGCTACACCTTC.

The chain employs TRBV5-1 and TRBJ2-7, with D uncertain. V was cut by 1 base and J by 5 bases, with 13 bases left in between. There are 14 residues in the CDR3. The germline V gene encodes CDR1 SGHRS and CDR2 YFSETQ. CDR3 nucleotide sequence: TGCGCCAGCAGCTTGTTGTCTAGTTCTCACGAGCAGTACTTC. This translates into CASSLLSSSHEQYF.